This is a list of T cell receptor beta chains from one sample in a study. TCRdb passed the 5' RACE reads through MiXCR, listing each CDR3 protein once. Among approximately 60,000 distinct CDR3 sequences listed, 26% were seen once. Input material: tumor-infiltrating Tregs sorted from the breast tumor. Receptor source: a female donor with breast cancer. The CDR3 runs from the conserved cysteine through the conserved F or W. A D gene is named only where the DNA matches it firmly. Clone size is given for some rows only: seen once, a few or many times, or a class if the clone is expanded.

j_gene,d_gene,len,v_gene,abundance,CDR3aa,CDR3nt
TRBJ2-3,TRBD2,15,TRBV6-1,few,CASTGTSGRTDTQYF,TGTGCCAGCACCGGGACTAGCGGGAGAACAGATACGCAGTATTTT
TRBJ1-1,.,14,TRBV28,.,CASTLGAADAEAFF,TGTGCCAGCACCTTAGGAGCAGCCGACGCTGAAGCTTTCTTT
TRBJ1-1,.,11,TRBV30,few,CAWSPGTEAFF,TGTGCCTGGAGTCCCGGGACTGAAGCTTTCTTT
TRBJ1-1,.,15,TRBV2,.,CASRPPRGMNTEAFF,TGTGCCAGCAGGCCCCCCCGCGGTATGAACACTGAAGCTTTCTTT
TRBJ2-1,TRBD1,14,TRBV29-1,.,CSVPQGFSYNEQFF,TGCAGCGTTCCACAGGGGTTCTCCTACAATGAGCAGTTCTTC
TRBJ2-1,.,15,TRBV9,once,CAGSVGQSSYNEQFF,TGTGCCGGCAGCGTCGGCCAGAGCTCCTACAATGAGCAGTTCTTC
TRBJ1-5,.,15,TRBV12-3/TRBV12-4,many,CASSRDGSRNQPQHF,TGTGCCAGCAGCCGGGACGGCTCTCGCAATCAGCCCCAGCATTTT
TRBJ1-2,TRBD1,14,TRBV2,few,CASIEVQGRYGYTF,TGTGCCAGCATAGAAGTACAGGGGCGGTATGGCTACACCTTC
TRBJ2-1,TRBD1,15,TRBV12-3/TRBV12-4,few,CASSPQGQAYNEQFF,TGTGCCAGCAGTCCTCAGGGACAGGCATACAATGAGCAGTTCTTC
TRBJ2-2,.,14,TRBV9,few,CASSPRFGVGELFF,TGTGCCAGCAGCCCGCGCTTCGGGGTAGGGGAGCTGTTTTTT
TRBJ1-2,.,15,TRBV6-2/TRBV6-3,.,CASSSVVGLGYGYTF,TGTGCCAGCAGTTCAGTTGTCGGACTTGGCTATGGCTACACCTTC
TRBJ2-5,TRBD2,16,TRBV3-1,.,CASSPASGGRQETQYF,TGTGCCAGCAGCCCCGCTAGCGGGGGGCGGCAAGAGACCCAGTACTTC
TRBJ2-3,TRBD2,14,TRBV7-3,few,CASSATSSPDTQYF,TGTGCCAGCAGCGCGACTAGCTCCCCAGATACGCAGTATTTT
TRBJ2-1,TRBD2,17,TRBV11-2,.,CASSQPGKRGATYEQFF,TGTGCCAGCAGCCAACCAGGCAAGCGGGGGGCCACCTACGAGCAGTTCTTC
TRBJ1-1,.,15,TRBV7-2,.,CASSLGRLMNTEAFF,TGTGCCAGCAGCTTAGGACGGCTTATGAACACTGAAGCTTTCTTT
TRBJ2-2,TRBD2,16,TRBV5-4,.,CASGSASGSASGELFF,TGTGCCAGCGGCTCCGCTAGCGGATCGGCGTCCGGGGAGCTGTTTTTT
TRBJ2-5,.,12,TRBV20-1,.,CSASDSQETQYF,TGCAGTGCTAGTGACAGTCAAGAGACCCAGTACTTC
TRBJ1-5,.,14,TRBV20-1,many,CSARRGGSNQPQHF,TGCAGTGCTCGACGTGGAGGTAGCAATCAGCCCCAGCATTTT
TRBJ2-3,TRBD1,13,TRBV5-1,.,CASSLQGADTQYF,TGCGCCAGCAGCCTCCAGGGGGCAGATACGCAGTATTTT
TRBJ1-1,TRBD1,12,TRBV6-5,few,CASSRWDSEAFF,TGTGCCAGCAGTCGTTGGGACAGTGAAGCTTTCTTT
TRBJ2-7,.,13,TRBV7-2,.,CASSPTMGYEQYF,TGTGCCAGCAGCCCTACTATGGGCTACGAGCAGTACTTC
TRBJ2-4,.,14,TRBV6-1,many,CASSESQVPNIQYF,TGTGCCAGCAGTGAATCTCAGGTTCCAAACATTCAGTACTTC
TRBJ2-4,TRBD1,17,TRBV7-2,.,CASSPMTGTIAKNIQYF,TGTGCCAGCAGCCCCATGACAGGGACAATAGCCAAAAACATTCAGTACTTC
TRBJ1-2,TRBD1,14,TRBV27,.,CASRTRDRGDGYTF,TGTGCCAGCAGGACCAGGGACAGGGGGGATGGCTACACCTTC
TRBJ2-7,TRBD2,15,TRBV12-3/TRBV12-4,few,CASSTRLAAIYEQYF,TGTGCCAGCAGTACCCGACTAGCAGCAATTTACGAGCAGTACTTC
TRBJ1-2,.,13,TRBV7-2,.,CASSLAGRYGYTF,TGTGCCAGCAGCTTAGCAGGGCGGTATGGCTACACCTTC
TRBJ1-5,.,13,TRBV12-3/TRBV12-4,.,CASSVRGDQPQHF,TGTGCCAGCAGTGTGCGAGGGGATCAGCCCCAGCATTTT
TRBJ1-4,.,14,TRBV12-3/TRBV12-4,.,CASSLRQGNEKLFF,TGTGCCAGCAGTTTGCGGCAGGGGAACGAAAAACTGTTTTTT
TRBJ1-5,TRBD1,15,TRBV4-1,many,CASSPQEGGPQPQHF,TGCGCCAGCAGCCCACAAGAAGGGGGCCCTCAGCCCCAGCATTTT
TRBJ1-1,.,15,TRBV7-2,.,CASSTRGGVNTEAFF,TGTGCCAGCAGCACGCGGGGAGGGGTTAACACTGAAGCTTTCTTT
TRBJ1-1,.,14,TRBV6-5,few,CASSYEGRRTEAFF,TGTGCCAGCAGTTACGAGGGGCGAAGGACTGAAGCTTTCTTT
TRBJ2-3,.,13,TRBV5-4,many,CASSAPSTDTQYF,TGTGCCAGCAGCGCCCCTAGCACAGATACGCAGTATTTT
TRBJ1-6,TRBD1,15,TRBV20-1,.,CSARPGTVYNSPLHF,TGCAGTGCCCGACCAGGGACAGTCTATAATTCACCCCTCCACTTT
TRBJ2-7,.,15,TRBV6-1,.,CASSVPLRGGYEQYF,TGTGCCAGCAGTGTGCCCTTGAGGGGGGGCTACGAGCAGTACTTC
TRBJ1-1,.,14,TRBV7-9,few,CASSDVVVSTEAFF,TGTGCCAGCAGCGATGTCGTGGTGAGCACTGAAGCTTTCTTT